Below, 5 T cell receptor beta chains from the same sample are listed, as sequenced in a study of cytomegalovirus exposure and HLA in healthy donors. Both 60 Vbeta primers and 13 Jbeta primers went into the PCR. Here immunoSEQ multiplex PCR was the method, and the copy in TCRdb shows in-frame clones only, minus some. Of around 110,000 clones in the sample, roughly four fifths are singletons; the top ten hold approximately 23%. The material sequenced was PBMCs. These TCRs come from a man between 25 and 39 years old in good health and CMV-seropositive.

This chain links TRBV11-2 with TRBJ2-3, with 8 bases identical to TRBD2. V dropped 1 base and J dropped 3; count of bases not matched to a gene: 6. This CDR3 region has 16 residues. Germline V gene lookup returns CDR1 SGHAT and CDR2 FQNNGV. CDR3 in amino acids: CASSLVITSGTDTQYF. The CDR3 bases are TGTGCCAGCAGCTTAGTAATAACTAGCGGAACAGATACGCAGTATTTT.

The V and J genes are TRBV28 and TRBJ2-5; 7 bases align to TRBD2. There are 13 residues in the CDR3. CDR1 and CDR2 (germline): MDHEN, SYDVKM. V dropped 6 bases and J dropped 4; count of bases not matched to a gene: 5. The CDR3 DNA follows: TGTGCCAGCAGGCGGGAGTGGGGAGAGACCCAGTACTTC. Translating gives CASRREWGETQYF.

The gene calls are TRBV7-9 and TRBJ2-5, with D hard to call. V lost 6 bases and J lost 2, with 10 bases in between. Germline V CDR1 and CDR2: SEHNR, FQNEAQ (reference sequence). This CDR3 region has 13 residues. DNA of the CDR3: TGTGCCAGCAGTCTACGCCCTCAAGAGACCCAGTACTTC. It translates to CASSLRPQETQYF.

CDR3 loop: CASSQLRDSGELFF. The CDR3 bases are TGCGCCAGCAGCCAGCTGAGGGATTCCGGGGAGCTGTTTTTT. The V call is TRBV4-1, the J call TRBJ2-2, with D maybe TRBD2 (5 bases). V lost 3 bases to trimming and J lost 6 bases, with 11 bases between them. The CDR3 is 14 amino acids. Germline V gene sequence: CDR1 MGHRA, CDR2 YSYEKL.

V and J are TRBV7-7 and TRBJ2-7; possibly TRBD1 for D (5 bases). The germline V gene has CDR1 SSHAT and CDR2 FNYEAQ (reference sequence). The CDR3 is 20 residues long. Trimming left V 2 bases short and J 2 bases short, with 28 bases between. DNA of the CDR3: TGTGCCAGCAGCTTAAAATTGTTTGGGGCCCCGAGATTAGGCGCCTACGAGCAGTACTTC. This gives the protein CASSLKLFGAPRLGAYEQYF.